The T cell receptor beta chain under discussion was sequenced for a study of T cell changes during pregnancy in multiple sclerosis. This clone was detected once. The CDR3 has 12 amino acids. The germline V gene encodes CDR1 GTSNPN and CDR2 SVGIG (reference sequence). Deletions cut 0 bases from V and 10 bases from J, with 10 bases between. Method: immunoSEQ multiplex PCR; TCRdb's copy keeps in-frame clones and lacks some. Here the sample spans some 24,000 clones, around 87% being singletons. This clonotype was sampled from a female donor in good health, enrolled as a control in a pregnancy study. V and J are TRBV30 and TRBJ2-1; unclear D gene. Sequenced material: CD4+ T cells from peripheral blood mononuclear cells, taken in the second trimester of pregnancy. The CDR3 reads CAWSVRDTEQFF. The CDR3 DNA sequence: TGTGCCTGGAGTGTACGCGACACCGAGCAGTTCTTC. Looking up the rest from reference TRBV30 and TRBJ2-1 gives the full variable domain: SQTIHQWPATLVQPVGSPLSLECTVEGTSNPNLYWYRQAAGRGLQLLFYSVGIGQISSEVPQNLSASRPQDRQFILSSKKLLLSDSGFYLCAWSVRDTEQFFGPGTRLTVL.